This T cell receptor beta chain was retrieved from a study of blood T cell repertoires in COVID-19. Study context: The study drew acute and convalescent COVID-19 samples from the United States, Italy and Spain. Nucleic acid was either cDNA or gDNA, and it came from T cells, B-cell-depleted T cells, or PBMCs.

Authors' processing steps: Estimated nucleated cell counts came from reference gene primer amplification. Data came from immunoSEQ multiplex PCR; TCRdb stores just in-frame clones and leaves some out. The V and J calls and clone size come from that table; D and trimming were worked out from the DNA. The sample yields around 130,000 clones, roughly 81% seen once. CDR3 length: 15 amino acids. The germline CDR1 and CDR2 sequences are SGHTA and FQGNSA. Trimming at V came to 1 base and at J to 11 bases, leaving 8 bases not matched to a gene. This receptor was taken from a human donor in a cohort sampled during active COVID-19. Specimen: peripheral blood. The V and J genes are TRBV7-2 and TRBJ2-3; 11 bases are shared with TRBD2. The CDR3 loop is CASSLDPSGGRRQYF. CDR3 DNA: TGTGCCAGCAGCTTAGATCCTAGCGGGGGGAGGAGGCAGTATTTT.